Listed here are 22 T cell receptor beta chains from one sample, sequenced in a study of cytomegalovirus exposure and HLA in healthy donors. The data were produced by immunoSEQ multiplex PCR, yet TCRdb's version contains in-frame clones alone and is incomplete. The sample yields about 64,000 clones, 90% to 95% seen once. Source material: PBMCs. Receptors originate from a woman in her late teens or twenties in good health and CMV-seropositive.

CDR3 nucleotides: TGTGCCAGCAGTACAGCCCTAGCGGATATTTACGAGCAGTACTTC. Amino acid sequence: CASSTALADIYEQYF. The chain recombines TRBV27 with TRBJ2-7; TRBD2 agrees at 7 bases. CDR1 and CDR2 from the germline V gene are MNHEY and SMNVEV (reference sequence). V lost 5 bases and J lost 4; bases outside the gene matches: 11. The CDR3 loop spans 15 amino acids.

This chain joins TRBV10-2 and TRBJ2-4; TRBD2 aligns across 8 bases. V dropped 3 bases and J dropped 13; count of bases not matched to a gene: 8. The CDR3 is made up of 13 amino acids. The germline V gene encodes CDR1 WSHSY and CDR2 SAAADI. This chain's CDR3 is CASSESRGGKQYF. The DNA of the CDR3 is TGCGCCAGCAGTGAAAGTCGGGGGGGGAAGCAGTACTTC.

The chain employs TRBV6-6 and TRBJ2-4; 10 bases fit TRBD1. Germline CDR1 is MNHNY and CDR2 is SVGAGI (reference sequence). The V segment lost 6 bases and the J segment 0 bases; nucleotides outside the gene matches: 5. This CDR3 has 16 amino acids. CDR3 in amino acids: CASSPTGGLAKNIQYF. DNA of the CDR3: TGTGCCAGCAGCCCGACAGGGGGCCTAGCCAAAAACATTCAGTACTTC.

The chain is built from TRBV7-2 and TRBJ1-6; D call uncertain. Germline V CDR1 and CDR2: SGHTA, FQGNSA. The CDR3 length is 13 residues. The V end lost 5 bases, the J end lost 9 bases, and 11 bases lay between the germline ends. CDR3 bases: TGTGCCAGCAGCCTCATGGAGGCTTCACCCCTCCACTTT. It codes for CASSLMEASPLHF.

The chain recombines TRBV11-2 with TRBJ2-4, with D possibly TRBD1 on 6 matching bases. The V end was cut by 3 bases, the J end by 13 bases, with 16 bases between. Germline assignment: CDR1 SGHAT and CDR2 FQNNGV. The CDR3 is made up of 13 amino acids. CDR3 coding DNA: TGTGCCAGCAGCTTTCAGGGTTGGGACAAGCAGTACTTC. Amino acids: CASSFQGWDKQYF.

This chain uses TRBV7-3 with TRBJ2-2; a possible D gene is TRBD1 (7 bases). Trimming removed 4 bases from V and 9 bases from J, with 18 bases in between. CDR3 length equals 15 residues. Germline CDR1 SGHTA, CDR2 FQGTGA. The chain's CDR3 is CASSSGDSYPRELFF. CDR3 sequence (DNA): TGTGCCAGCAGCTCGGGGGACAGCTACCCTCGGGAGCTGTTTTTT.

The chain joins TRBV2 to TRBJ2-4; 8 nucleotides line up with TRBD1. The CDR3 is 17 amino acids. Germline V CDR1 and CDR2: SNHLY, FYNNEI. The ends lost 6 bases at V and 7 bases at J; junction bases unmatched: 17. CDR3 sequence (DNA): TGTGCCAGCAGGGGGCCTTATAACCTGACAGGGGTGAACATTCAGTACTTC. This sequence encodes CASRGPYNLTGVNIQYF.

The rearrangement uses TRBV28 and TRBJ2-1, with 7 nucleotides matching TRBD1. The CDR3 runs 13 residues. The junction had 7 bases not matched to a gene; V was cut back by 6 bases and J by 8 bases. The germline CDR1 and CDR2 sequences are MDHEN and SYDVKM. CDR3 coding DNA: TGTGCCAGCAGCTCGGGACAGTTCTATGAGCAGTTCTTC. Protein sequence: CASSSGQFYEQFF.

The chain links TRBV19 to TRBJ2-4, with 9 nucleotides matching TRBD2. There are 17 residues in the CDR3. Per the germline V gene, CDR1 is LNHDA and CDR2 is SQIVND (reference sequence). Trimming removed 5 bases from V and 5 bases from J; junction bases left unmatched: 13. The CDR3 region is CASSGPIAGAAENIQYF. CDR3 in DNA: TGTGCCAGTAGTGGCCCTATAGCGGGAGCGGCGGAAAACATTCAGTACTTC. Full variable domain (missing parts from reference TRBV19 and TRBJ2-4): DGGITQSPKYLFRKEGQNVTLSCEQNLNHDAMYWYRQDPGQGLRLIYYSQIVNDFQKGDIAEGYSVSREKKESFPLTVTSAQKNPTAFYLCASSGPIAGAAENIQYFGAGTRLSVL.

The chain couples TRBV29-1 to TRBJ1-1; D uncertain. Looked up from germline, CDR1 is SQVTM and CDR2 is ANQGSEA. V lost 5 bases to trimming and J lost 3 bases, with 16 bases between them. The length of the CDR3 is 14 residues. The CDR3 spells CSVPPGAGDTEAFF. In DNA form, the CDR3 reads TGCAGCGTTCCCCCAGGTGCGGGAGACACTGAAGCTTTCTTT.

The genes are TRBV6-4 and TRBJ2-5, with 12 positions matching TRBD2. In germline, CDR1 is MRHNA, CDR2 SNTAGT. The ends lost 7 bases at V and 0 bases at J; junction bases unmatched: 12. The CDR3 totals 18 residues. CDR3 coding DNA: TGTGCCAGCACCCTCGTACTAGCGGGGGGATCGTACCAAGAGACCCAGTACTTC. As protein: CASTLVLAGGSYQETQYF.

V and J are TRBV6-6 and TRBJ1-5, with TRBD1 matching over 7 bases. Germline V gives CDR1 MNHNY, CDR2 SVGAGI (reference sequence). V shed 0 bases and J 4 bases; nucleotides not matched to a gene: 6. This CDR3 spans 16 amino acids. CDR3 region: CASSYSTTGANQPQHF. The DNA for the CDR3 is TGTGCCAGCAGTTACTCTACAACAGGGGCGAATCAGCCCCAGCATTTT.

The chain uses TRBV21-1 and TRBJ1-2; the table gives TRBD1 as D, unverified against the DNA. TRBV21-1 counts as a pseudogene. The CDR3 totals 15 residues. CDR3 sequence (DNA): TGTGCCAGCAGCGCGTACAGGTTATTTAACTATGGCTACACCTTC. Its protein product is CASSAYRLFNYGYTF.

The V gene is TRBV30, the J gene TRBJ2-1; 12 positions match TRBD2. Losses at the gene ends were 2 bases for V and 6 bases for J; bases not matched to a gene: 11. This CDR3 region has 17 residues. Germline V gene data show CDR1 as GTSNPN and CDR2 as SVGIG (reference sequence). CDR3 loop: CAWSFTPWTSGINEQFF. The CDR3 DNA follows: TGTGCCTGGAGTTTCACCCCCTGGACTAGCGGGATCAATGAGCAGTTCTTC.

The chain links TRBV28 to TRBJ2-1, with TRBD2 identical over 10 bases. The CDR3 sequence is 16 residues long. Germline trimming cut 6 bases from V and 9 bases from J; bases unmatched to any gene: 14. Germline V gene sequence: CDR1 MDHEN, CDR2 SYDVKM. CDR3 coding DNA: TGTGCCAGCAGACCGCCCTCTAGCGGGAGTTACGTTGAGCAGTTCTTC. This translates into CASRPPSSGSYVEQFF.

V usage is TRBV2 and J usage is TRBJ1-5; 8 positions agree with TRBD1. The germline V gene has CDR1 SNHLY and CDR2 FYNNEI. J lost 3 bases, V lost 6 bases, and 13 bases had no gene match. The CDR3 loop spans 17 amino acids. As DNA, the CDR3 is TGTGCCAGCAGCCCCCAGGACAGGGATTTCTTCAATCAGCCCCAGCATTTT. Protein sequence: CASSPQDRDFFNQPQHF. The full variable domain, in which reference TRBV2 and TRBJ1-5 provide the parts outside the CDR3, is EPEVTQTPSHQVTQMGQEVILRCVPISNHLYFYWYRQILGQKVEFLVSFYNNEISEKSEIFDDQFSVERPDGSNFTLKIRSTKLEDSAMYFCASSPQDRDFFNQPQHFGDGTRLSIL.

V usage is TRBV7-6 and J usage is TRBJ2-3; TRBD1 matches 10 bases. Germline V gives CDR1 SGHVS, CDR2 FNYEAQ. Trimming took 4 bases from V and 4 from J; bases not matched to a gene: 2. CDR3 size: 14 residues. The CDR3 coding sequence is TGTGCCAGCAGCTCTGGACAGGGGGCAGATACGCAGTATTTT. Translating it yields CASSSGQGADTQYF. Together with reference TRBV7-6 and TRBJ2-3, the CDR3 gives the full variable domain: GAGVSQSPRYKVTKRGQDVALRCDPISGHVSLYWYRQALGQGPEFLTYFNYEAQQDKSGLPNDRFSAERPEGSISTLTIQRTEQRDSAMYRCASSSGQGADTQYFGPGTRLTVL.

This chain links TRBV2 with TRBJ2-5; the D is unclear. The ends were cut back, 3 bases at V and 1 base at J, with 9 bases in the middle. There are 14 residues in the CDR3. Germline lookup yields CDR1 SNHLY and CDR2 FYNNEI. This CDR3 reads CASSDPVPQETQYF. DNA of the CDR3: TGTGCCAGCAGTGACCCAGTCCCCCAAGAGACCCAGTACTTC.

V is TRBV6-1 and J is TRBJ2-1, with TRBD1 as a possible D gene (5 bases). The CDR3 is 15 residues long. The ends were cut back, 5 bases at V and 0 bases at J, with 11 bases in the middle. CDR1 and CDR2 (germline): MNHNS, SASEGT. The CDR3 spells CASSTDIRSYNEQFF. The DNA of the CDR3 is TGTGCCAGCAGTACGGACATCCGCTCCTACAATGAGCAGTTCTTC.

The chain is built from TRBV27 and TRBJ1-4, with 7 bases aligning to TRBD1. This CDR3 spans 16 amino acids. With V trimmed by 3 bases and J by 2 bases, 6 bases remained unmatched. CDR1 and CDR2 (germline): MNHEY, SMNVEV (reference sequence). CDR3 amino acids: CASSLTGLETNEKLFF. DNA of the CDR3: TGTGCCAGCAGTTTGACAGGGTTAGAGACTAATGAAAAACTGTTTTTT.

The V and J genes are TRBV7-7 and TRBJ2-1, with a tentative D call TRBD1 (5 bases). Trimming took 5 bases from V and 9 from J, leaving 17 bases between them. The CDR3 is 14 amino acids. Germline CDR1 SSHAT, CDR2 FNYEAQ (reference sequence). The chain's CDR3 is CASSRDPVGREQFF. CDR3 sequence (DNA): TGTGCCAGCAGCCGCGACCCCGTGGGGCGTGAGCAGTTCTTC. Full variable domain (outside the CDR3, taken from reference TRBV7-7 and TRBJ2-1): GAGVSQSPRYKVTKRGQDVTLRCDPISSHATLYWYQQALGQGPEFLTYFNYEAQPDKSGLPSDRFSAERPEGSISTLTIQRTEQRDSAMYRCASSRDPVGREQFFGPGTRLTVL.

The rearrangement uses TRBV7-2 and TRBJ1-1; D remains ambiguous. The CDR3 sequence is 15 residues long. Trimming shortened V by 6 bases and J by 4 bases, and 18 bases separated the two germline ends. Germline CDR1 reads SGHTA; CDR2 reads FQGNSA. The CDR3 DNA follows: TGTGCCAGCAGGCCCGAGGCGGCTCTGACCACTGAAGCTTTCTTT. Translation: CASRPEAALTTEAFF.